The rows below give T cell receptor beta chains drawn from one sample of a study of control samples from healthy donors and cancer patients. Some clones are missing from TCRdb's copy, which holds only in-frame ones; the method was immunoSEQ multiplex PCR. The repertoire has approximately 170,000 clones, 93% of them found once; the top ten carry 4.1%. What was sequenced was blood. The receptors here all came from a woman aged 55-70 years in good health. CDR3s include the opening cysteine and the closing phenylalanine or tryptophan. A D gene is named only where the DNA matches it firmly. A clone size is listed for some rows: how often the clone was seen (once, few, many), or a class if it is expanded.

v_call	j_call	d_call	clone_size	cdr3_nt	cdr3_aa
TRBV20-1	TRBJ2-1	.	.	TGCAGTGCTAGTAGCCTAGCGAGCAATGAGCAGTTCTTC	CSASSLASNEQFF
TRBV7-2	TRBJ2-3	TRBD1	.	TGTGCCAGCAGCCTCGGACAGGTTAGCACAGATACGCAGTATTTT	CASSLGQVSTDTQYF
TRBV9	TRBJ1-2	.	.	TGTGCCAGCACCCGTCCGGGGAACTATGGCTACACCTTC	CASTRPGNYGYTF
TRBV7-2	TRBJ1-2	TRBD1	.	TGTGCCAGCAGCAGTACCGGGACAGGGCCCTATGGCTACACCTTC	CASSSTGTGPYGYTF
TRBV10-3	TRBJ1-1	.	.	TGTGCCACTCTGTATGCTGGGAACACTGAAGCTTTCTTT	CATLYAGNTEAFF
TRBV7-3	TRBJ2-2	.	.	TGTGCCAGCAGCTTAAATCCGGCCCTGGAGGGAGAAGGGGAGCTGTTTTTT	CASSLNPALEGEGELFF
TRBV5-6	TRBJ2-5	.	once	TGTGCCAGCAGCCGGACTGAAGAGACCCAGTACTTC	CASSRTEETQYF
TRBV7-3	TRBJ1-1	TRBD1	once	TGTGCCAGCAGCCCCGGACAGGGTCTTAACACTGAAGCTTTCTTT	CASSPGQGLNTEAFF
TRBV19	TRBJ2-3	.	.	TGTGCCACCTCTCAGGGGGATACGCAGTATTTT	CATSQGDTQYF
TRBV24-1	TRBJ1-2	.	.	TGTGCCACCAGTGATTCGGTAGGGCATGGCTACACCTTC	CATSDSVGHGYTF
TRBV4-3	TRBJ1-1	.	.	TGCGCCAGCAGCCAAGATCTAGGGGAAAACACTGAAGCTTTCTTT	CASSQDLGENTEAFF
TRBV19	TRBJ2-3	.	.	TGTGCCAGTAGTATAGAAGGGGGGCAGGTCCATAGCACAGATACGCAGTATTTT	CASSIEGGQVHSTDTQYF
TRBV25-1	TRBJ2-2	.	.	TGTGCCAGCAGGCCGGGCGGGATGGGGAACACCGGGGAGCTGTTTTTT	CASRPGGMGNTGELFF
TRBV6-2/TRBV6-3	TRBJ2-1	TRBD1	.	TGTGCCAGCAGTTACTCCGGGACAGAAAAGAACAATGAGCAGTTCTTC	CASSYSGTEKNNEQFF
TRBV4-1	TRBJ2-7	.	.	TGCGCCAGCAGCCAAGCTTCTTCGGGGCTCTACGAGCAGTACTTC	CASSQASSGLYEQYF
TRBV6-1	TRBJ1-1	.	.	TGTGCCAGCAGTGAAGCGCTACCCCGAGCTTTCTTT	CASSEALPRAFF
TRBV7-2	TRBJ1-2	TRBD1	.	TGTGCCAGCAGCTCGGGACAGTTCGCCCGTGGCTACACCTTC	CASSSGQFARGYTF
TRBV5-1	TRBJ2-7	TRBD2	.	TGCGCCAGCAGCTGGGGTGGCGCGGGGGGCACCTACGAGCAGTACTTC	CASSWGGAGGTYEQYF
TRBV6-6	TRBJ1-4	.	.	TGTGCCAGCAGTTACAGCCAGGGAGGGGATGAAAAACTGTTTTTT	CASSYSQGGDEKLFF
TRBV12-3/TRBV12-4	TRBJ2-2	.	.	TGTGCCAACAGGGCTAACAGCGTCGGGGAGCTGTTTTTT	CANRANSVGELFF
TRBV4-3	TRBJ1-3	.	.	TGCGCCAGCAGCCATCCGGGACTTAACCCTGGAAACACCATATATTTT	CASSHPGLNPGNTIYF
TRBV7-9	TRBJ2-1	.	.	TGTGCCAGCAGCTCCATGGGGAAGCCCGCCGATGAGCAGTTCTTC	CASSSMGKPADEQFF
TRBV9	TRBJ1-5	.	once	TGTGCCAGCAGCGTAGAGGCTGCGCCTAGCCCCAATCAGCCCCAGCATTTT	CASSVEAAPSPNQPQHF
TRBV6-2/TRBV6-3	TRBJ2-1	.	.	TGTGCCAGCAGTTACTCTAGCGGCCGTCAGTTCTTC	CASSYSSGRQFF
TRBV12-3/TRBV12-4	TRBJ1-6	.	.	TGTGCCAGCACCTCCAGGGAGTATTCACCCCTCCACTTT	CASTSREYSPLHF
TRBV10-3	TRBJ1-1	.	.	TGTGCCATCAGGGACAATCCCTTCTCAGGCACTGAAGCTTTCTTT	CAIRDNPFSGTEAFF
TRBV6-5	TRBJ1-1	.	.	TGTGCCAGCAGTTACTCGGTGCAGAACACTGAAGCTTTCTTT	CASSYSVQNTEAFF
TRBV6-5	TRBJ2-1	.	.	TGTGCCAGCAGTAGGAAGGATCAATACAATGAGCAGTTCTTC	CASSRKDQYNEQFF
TRBV5-6	TRBJ1-3	.	.	TGTGCCAGCAGCTTCGGCGGGGATGGAAACACCATATATTTT	CASSFGGDGNTIYF
TRBV10-1	TRBJ1-1	.	.	TGCGCCAGCAGTGCGCGGGGGAACACTGAAGCTTTCTTT	CASSARGNTEAFF
TRBV9	TRBJ1-5	.	.	TGTGCCAGCAGCGTAGGACAGTTCAATCAGCCCCAGCATTTT	CASSVGQFNQPQHF
TRBV9	TRBJ1-3	TRBD1	.	TGTGCCAGCAGCGTAAGTCAGGGGGGTCCTGGAAACACCATATATTTT	CASSVSQGGPGNTIYF
TRBV19	TRBJ1-5	.	.	TGTGCCACCGGGTACGGGAGAGGTGAAAATCAGCCCCAGCATTTT	CATGYGRGENQPQHF